These 24 T cell receptor beta chains came from one sample sequenced in a study of sequential checkpoint blockade in melanoma. Treatment here: randomized to nivolumab then ipilimumab (arm A) or the reverse (arm B). The protocol was immunoSEQ multiplex PCR, while the TCRdb copy is restricted to in-frame clones and leaves out a portion. Here the sample spans about 12,000 clones, roughly four fifths being singletons. This sample comprised CD8+ T cells sorted from blood (inferred from file names), obtained from a patient given nivolumab and ipilimumab in sequence. The receptors shown here come from a human donor with melanoma.

This sequence joins TRBV30 and TRBJ2-1; D is unclear. The CDR3 extends over 13 amino acids. Looked up from germline, CDR1 is GTSNPN and CDR2 is SVGIG (reference sequence). V was clipped by 3 bases and J by 4 bases, with 10 bases between them. In DNA form, the CDR3 reads TGTGCCTGGAGCCCTACGGGTTACAATGAGCAGTTCTTC. This translates into CAWSPTGYNEQFF.

This clone has more than one count but fewer than ten. The rearrangement joins TRBV7-9 to TRBJ2-7; no clear D gene. Germline V CDR1 and CDR2: SEHNR, FQNEAQ (reference sequence). Trimming took 3 bases from V and 1 from J, leaving 13 bases between them. CDR3 length: 15 residues. This CDR3 reads CASSFKAAESYEQYF. Here the CDR3 DNA reads TGTGCCAGCAGCTTTAAGGCGGCAGAATCCTACGAGCAGTACTTC. Combining the CDR3 with reference TRBV7-9 and TRBJ2-7 gives the whole variable domain DTGVSQNPRHKITKRGQNVTFRCDPISEHNRLYWYRQTLGQGPEFLTYFQNEAQLEKSRLLSDRFSAERPKGSFSTLEIQRTEQGDSAMYLCASSFKAAESYEQYFGPGTRLTVT.

This rearrangement joins TRBV7-2 to TRBJ2-7, with TRBD2 as a possible D gene (6 bases). V was trimmed by 2 bases and J by 2 bases, leaving 10 bases between them. This CDR3 contains 14 residues. From germline, CDR1 is SGHTA and CDR2 FQGNSA. Here the CDR3 reads CASSLSGEPYEQYF. The DNA of the CDR3 is TGTGCCAGCAGCTTATCGGGAGAACCCTACGAGCAGTACTTC. The variable domain in full, completed from reference TRBV7-2 and TRBJ2-7, reads GAGVSQSPSNKVTEKGKDVELRCDPISGHTALYWYRQSLGQGLEFLIYFQGNSAPDKSGLPSDRFSAERTGGSVSTLTIQRTQQEDSAVYLCASSLSGEPYEQYFGPGTRLTVT.

The chain couples TRBV4-1 to TRBJ2-1; 8 bases are shared with TRBD2. Germline CDR1 is MGHRA and CDR2 is YSYEKL. The CDR3 extends over 16 amino acids. With 0 bases clipped from V and 4 bases from J, the junction kept 5 bases outside the gene matches. The CDR3 DNA reads as TGCGCCAGCAGCCAAGATCTCAGCGGGGGTTACAATGAGCAGTTCTTC. Protein: CASSQDLSGGYNEQFF.

This clone appeared a single time. This rearrangement joins TRBV27 to TRBJ2-7; 10 bases are shared with TRBD2. Germline assignment: CDR1 MNHEY and CDR2 SMNVEV (reference sequence). The CDR3 has 15 amino acids. With 2 bases clipped from V and 4 bases from J, the junction kept 5 bases outside the gene matches. CDR3 bases: TGTGCCAGCAGTTTAATAGCGGGGGGAGAATACGAGCAGTACTTC. It codes for CASSLIAGGEYEQYF.

The rearrangement links TRBV6-1 to TRBJ2-3, with 7 bases fitting TRBD2. J gave up 0 bases and V 1 base, and 4 bases lay outside the gene matches. This CDR3 has 16 residues. The germline CDR1 and CDR2 sequences are MNHNS and SASEGT. The CDR3 coding sequence is TGTGCCAGCAGTGAAGACGGGCGGGAGAGCACAGATACGCAGTATTTT. Its protein product is CASSEDGRESTDTQYF.

The rearrangement links TRBV5-5 to TRBJ2-7, with 13 positions matching TRBD2. V lost 5 bases to trimming and J lost 6 bases; unmatched junction nucleotides: 5. The CDR3 runs to 14 residues. In germline, CDR1 is SGHKS, CDR2 YYEKEE (reference sequence). CDR3 nucleotide sequence: TGTGCCAGCAGTGAAGGACTAGCGGGAGTCGAGCAGTACTTC. This translates into CASSEGLAGVEQYF. Full variable domain (missing parts from reference TRBV5-5 and TRBJ2-7): DAGVTQSPTHLIKTRGQQVTLRCSPISGHKSVSWYQQVLGQGPQFIFQYYEKEERGRGNFPDRFSARQFPNYSSELNVNALLLGDSALYLCASSEGLAGVEQYFGPGTRLTVT.

The chain combines TRBV27 with TRBJ2-1; D remains unclear. This CDR3 is built from 11 residues. Germline loops: CDR1 MNHEY, CDR2 SMNVEV (reference sequence). V was cut by 8 bases and J by 8 bases, with 10 bases left in between. The CDR3 nucleotides read TGTGCCAGCGGCCGAATTCATGAGCAGTTCTTC. Its protein is CASGRIHEQFF.

The chain couples TRBV5-1 to TRBJ2-7; no definite D call. Per germline, CDR1 SGHRS and CDR2 YFSETQ. The CDR3 runs to 13 residues. V was trimmed by 2 bases and J by 5 bases, leaving 11 bases between them. This CDR3 is CASSFGGIDEQYF. For the CDR3, the DNA is TGCGCCAGCAGCTTCGGCGGAATAGACGAGCAGTACTTC. Based on the CDR3 plus reference TRBV5-1 and TRBJ2-7, the full variable domain is KAGVTQTPRYLIKTRGQQVTLSCSPISGHRSVSWYQQTPGQGLQFLFEYFSETQRNKGNFPGRFSGRQFSNSRSEMNVSTLELGDSALYLCASSFGGIDEQYFGPGTRLTVT.

This chain joins TRBV7-8 and TRBJ2-2; 7 nucleotides agree with TRBD2. The CDR3 is 15 amino acids. Germline V gene sequence: CDR1 SGHVS, CDR2 FQNEAQ. The V and J ends lost 2 bases and 3 bases, in that order; junction bases with no gene match: 3. CDR3: CASSLSREHTGELFF. CDR3 nucleotide sequence: TGTGCCAGCAGCTTATCGCGGGAGCACACCGGGGAGCTGTTTTTT.

Only one count was recorded for this clone. The rearrangement uses TRBV5-6 and TRBJ1-5, with a tentative D call TRBD1 (6 bases). V was pared by 3 bases and J by 3 bases, with 10 bases between. The germline gives CDR1 SGHDT, CDR2 YYEEEE. The CDR3 is 14 amino acids. CDR3 in DNA: TGTGCCAGCAGCTCGGACAGCCTCAATCAGCCCCAGCATTTT. Translated: CASSSDSLNQPQHF.

V gene TRBV27 combines with J gene TRBJ2-1, with TRBD2 matching over 11 bases. This CDR3 has 16 residues. The germline V gene encodes CDR1 MNHEY and CDR2 SMNVEV (reference sequence). Germline trimming cut 8 bases from V and 5 bases from J; bases unmatched to any gene: 11. CDR3 sequence (DNA): TGTGCCAGCGGAGCCGGGACTAGCGGTTATAACAATGAGCAGTTCTTC. It is translated as CASGAGTSGYNNEQFF.

This chain links TRBV27 with TRBJ1-2; 7 positions match TRBD1. V dropped 5 bases and J dropped 8; count of bases not matched to a gene: 14. In germline, CDR1 is MNHEY, CDR2 SMNVEV (reference sequence). The CDR3 spans 15 residues. CDR3 in amino acids: CASSPGGGGGWGYTF. The CDR3 DNA reads TGTGCCAGCAGTCCAGGAGGAGGGGGCGGATGGGGCTACACCTTC.

The gene calls are TRBV5-1 and TRBJ2-2, with TRBD1 matching over 9 bases. V was clipped by 4 bases and J by 3 bases; unmatched bases: 7. Germline-derived CDR1 and CDR2 are SGHRS and YFSETQ. The CDR3 covers 16 residues. CDR3 sequence: CASSVGTGTYTGELFF. The CDR3 coding sequence is TGCGCCAGCAGCGTGGGGACAGGGACTTACACCGGGGAGCTGTTTTTT.

This clone appeared a few times. V is TRBV27 and J is TRBJ2-5; 7 nucleotides line up with TRBD1. Germline V gene data show CDR1 as MNHEY and CDR2 as SMNVEV (reference sequence). This CDR3 is 16 amino acids long. The V segment lost 0 bases and the J segment 5 bases; nucleotides outside the gene matches: 9. The CDR3 bases are TGTGCCAGCAGTTTATCAGGGGGCCTTATCCTGGAGACCCAGTACTTC. Translation: CASSLSGGLILETQYF.

This rearrangement joins TRBV27 to TRBJ1-1; tentative D call: TRBD1 (6 bases). The CDR3 covers 16 residues. V was cut by 5 bases and J by 0 bases, with 16 bases left in between. CDR1 is MNHEY, CDR2 SMNVEV, per germline (reference sequence). Here the CDR3 reads CASSPSGAVLNTEAFF. The CDR3 coding sequence is TGTGCCAGCAGTCCCTCAGGGGCCGTTCTGAACACTGAAGCTTTCTTT.

The chain carries TRBV6-5 and TRBJ2-5; 7 nucleotides line up with TRBD2. This CDR3 contains 16 residues. V gave up 0 bases and J gave up 1 base; unmatched junction bases: 5. Germline V CDR1 and CDR2: MNHEY, SVGAGI. CDR3 region: CASSYSAGEFQETQYF. For the CDR3, the DNA is TGTGCCAGCAGTTACTCTGCGGGGGAGTTCCAAGAGACCCAGTACTTC.

V is TRBV5-1 and J is TRBJ2-3; 11 bases map to TRBD1. Germline CDR1 SGHRS, CDR2 YFSETQ. The CDR3 has 15 residues. Trimming took 2 bases from V and 5 from J; bases not matched to a gene: 4. Here the CDR3 reads CASSFSGTGGDTQYF. The DNA for the CDR3 is TGCGCCAGCAGCTTCTCGGGGACAGGGGGAGATACGCAGTATTTT.

J is TRBJ2-3 and V is TRBV10-3; D perhaps matches TRBD1 (5 bases). The CDR3 has 14 amino acids. With 3 bases removed from V and 1 base from J, the gap between germline ends came to 8 bases. Per the germline V gene, CDR1 is ENHRY and CDR2 is SYGVKD. The chain's CDR3 is CAISEQDGTDTQYF. CDR3 sequence (DNA): TGTGCCATCAGTGAACAGGACGGCACAGATACGCAGTATTTT.

CDR3 DNA sequence: TGTGCGGGCGGACAGGGCCATGGCTACACCTTC. It translates to CAGGQGHGYTF. The V and J genes are TRBV10-3 and TRBJ1-2, with 8 bases matching TRBD1. In germline, CDR1 is ENHRY, CDR2 SYGVKD. This CDR3 region has 11 residues.

This clone appeared a few times. This chain joins TRBV6-4 and TRBJ2-7; 7 bases match TRBD2. The CDR3 has 15 amino acids. Germline lookup yields CDR1 MRHNA and CDR2 SNTAGT. V trimming: 3 bases; J trimming: 6 bases; junction bases outside the gene matches: 11. CDR3 loop: CASSDLAGDRGEQYF. The CDR3 DNA reads TGTGCCAGCAGTGATCTGGCGGGAGACCGAGGCGAGCAGTACTTC.

The table lists this clone with a count of one. The chain employs TRBV28 and TRBJ1-1; 7 nucleotides match TRBD1. V shed 4 bases, J shed 4 bases, and the junction held 9 bases outside the gene matches. This CDR3 comprises 15 residues. The germline CDR1 and CDR2 sequences are MDHEN and SYDVKM. As DNA, the CDR3 is TGTGCCAGCAGTTCATATGACAGGGACAGCACTGAAGCTTTCTTT. This sequence encodes CASSSYDRDSTEAFF.

The genes are TRBV28 and TRBJ2-7; 10 nucleotides line up with TRBD1. Trimming at V came to 10 bases and at J to 2 bases, leaving 5 bases not matched to a gene. This CDR3 has 13 amino acids. Germline lookup yields CDR1 MDHEN and CDR2 SYDVKM. The chain's CDR3 is CATAGQGPYEQYF. The CDR3 DNA follows: TGTGCCACGGCGGGACAGGGGCCCTACGAGCAGTACTTC.

This sequence joins TRBV4-1 and TRBJ1-2; tentatively, D is TRBD1 (5 bases). The CDR3 sequence is 15 residues long. Per germline, CDR1 MGHRA and CDR2 YSYEKL. Trimming shortened V by 0 bases and J by 4 bases, and 12 bases separated the two germline ends. The DNA of the CDR3 is TGCGCCAGCAGCCAAGAAAGGGGCGGGGGCTATGGCTACACCTTC. Protein product: CASSQERGGGYGYTF.